This TCR beta chain was recovered during a study of beta chain features in type 1 diabetes. Investigators reverse transcribed all isolated RNA, so they sequenced expressed TCRB transcripts. Clones were sequenced by immunoSEQ multiplex PCR, and TCRdb holds only the in-frame ones, with some missing. The repertoire consists of around 240,000 clones, with about 63% occurring once and the leading ten covering around 0.05%. Whole-study results and caveats: All four CD4+ subsets of Type 1 diabetes patients contained TCRB CDR3s that were moderately but significantly shorter. Whatever favoring of shorter templates PCR might show would apply equally to patients and controls.

Concerning this clone itself: Antigen unknown.

CDR3 length equals 13 residues. V lost 3 bases and J 1 base, leaving 9 bases between the germline ends. From germline, CDR1 is GTSNPN and CDR2 SVGIG (reference sequence). The gene calls are TRBV30 and TRBJ1-1; D is uncertain. The sample comprised naive CD4+ T cells from blood. This clonotype was obtained from a man between 25 and 39 years old in good health. This chain's CDR3 is CAWRADANTEAFF. The DNA for the CDR3 is TGTGCCTGGAGGGCCGATGCGAACACTGAAGCTTTCTTT.